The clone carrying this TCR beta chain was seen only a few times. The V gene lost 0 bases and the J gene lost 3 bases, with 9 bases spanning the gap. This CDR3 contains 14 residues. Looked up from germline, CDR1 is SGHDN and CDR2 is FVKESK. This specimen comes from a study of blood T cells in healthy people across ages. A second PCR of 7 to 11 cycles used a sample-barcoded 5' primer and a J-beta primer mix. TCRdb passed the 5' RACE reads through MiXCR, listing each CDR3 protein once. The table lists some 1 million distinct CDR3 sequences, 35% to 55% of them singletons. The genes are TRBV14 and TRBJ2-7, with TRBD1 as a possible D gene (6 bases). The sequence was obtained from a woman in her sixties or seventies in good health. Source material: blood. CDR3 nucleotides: TGTGCCAGCAGCCAAGACAGGGGCATCTACGAGCAGTACTTC. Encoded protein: CASSQDRGIYEQYF.